These T cell receptor beta chains were read from a single sample in a study of cytomegalovirus exposure and HLA in healthy donors. Libraries were prepared by immunoSEQ multiplex PCR; TCRdb keeps only in-frame clonotypes and omits some of them. The table records 180,000 or so clones, approximately 80% of them present only once. The sequenced sample consisted of PBMCs. The receptors originated from a young man in good health and CMV-seronegative. Both conserved end residues are part of each CDR3. Each record gives: V gene, J gene, clone size, D gene, CDR3 protein, CDR3 DNA. The D gene is left open where the match is weak. Clone size is given for some rows only: seen once, a few or many times, or a class if the clone is expanded.

TRBV6-1	TRBJ2-7	-	-	CASSLYEQYF	TGTGCCAGCAGTCTTTACGAGCAGTACTTC
TRBV9	TRBJ2-7	-	TRBD1	CASSVGQGRPYEQYF	TGTGCCAGCAGCGTTGGACAGGGGCGACCCTACGAGCAGTACTTC
TRBV5-1	TRBJ2-3	-	TRBD2	CASSLGLAGADTQYF	TGCGCCAGCAGCCTCGGACTAGCGGGAGCCGATACGCAGTATTTT
TRBV13	TRBJ2-7	-	TRBD1	CASSEGKHQGAYEQYF	TGTGCCAGCAGCGAAGGGAAGCACCAGGGGGCCTACGAGCAGTACTTC
TRBV6-6	TRBJ1-5	-	TRBD1	CATKDRPTNQPQHF	TGTGCCACCAAGGACAGGCCTACAAATCAGCCCCAGCATTTT
TRBV19	TRBJ1-2	-	TRBD1	CASMTGVNYGYTF	TGTGCCAGTATGACAGGGGTTAACTATGGCTACACCTTC
TRBV2	TRBJ2-3	-	TRBD2	CASRSGAFTDTQYF	TGTGCCAGCAGAAGCGGGGCCTTCACAGATACGCAGTATTTT
TRBV9	TRBJ2-7	-	-	CASSSGVSEQYF	TGTGCCAGCAGCTCAGGTGTATCGGAGCAGTACTTC
TRBV9	TRBJ1-2	-	-	CASSTYNYGYTF	TGTGCCAGCAGCACATACAACTATGGCTACACCTTC
TRBV10-3	TRBJ2-7	-	-	CAISDWTEFNGEQYF	TGTGCCATCAGTGATTGGACAGAGTTCAATGGCGAGCAGTACTTC
TRBV5-6	TRBJ2-7	-	TRBD2	CASRGGSGGKYEQYF	TGTGCCAGCAGAGGGGGGAGCGGGGGAAAGTACGAGCAGTACTTC
TRBV5-1	TRBJ1-4	-	-	CASSLGTASEKLFF	TGCGCCAGCAGCTTGGGGACAGCAAGTGAAAAACTGTTTTTT
TRBV4-2	TRBJ1-1	-	TRBD1	CASSQEGRGQTEAFF	TGTGCCAGCAGCCAAGAAGGCAGGGGGCAAACTGAAGCTTTCTTT
TRBV7-6	TRBJ1-2	-	-	CASSLGSFDGYTF	TGTGCCAGCAGCTTAGGGAGTTTCGATGGCTACACCTTC
TRBV30	TRBJ2-7	-	TRBD1	CAWSPGTGAPEQYF	TGTGCCTGGAGTCCCGGGACAGGGGCGCCCGAGCAGTACTTC
TRBV5-1	TRBJ2-3	few	-	CASSLKGLTDTQYF	TGCGCCAGCAGCTTGAAGGGGTTGACGGATACGCAGTATTTT
TRBV6-4	TRBJ2-3	-	TRBD2	CASSDGLAGGDTQYF	TGTGCCAGCAGTGACGGACTAGCGGGGGGAGATACGCAGTATTTT
TRBV2	TRBJ1-1	once	-	CASSAGGVEAFF	TGTGCCAGCAGTGCGGGGGGGGTTGAAGCTTTCTTT
TRBV5-4	TRBJ2-5	few	-	CASSAYLVPKETQYF	TGTGCCAGCAGCGCATATCTAGTGCCGAAAGAGACCCAGTACTTC
TRBV7-2	TRBJ1-2	-	TRBD1	CASSPRDRGLYTF	TGTGCCAGCAGCCCCCGGGACAGGGGGCTTTACACCTTC
TRBV27	TRBJ2-7	-	-	CASSLGQTYEQYF	TGTGCCAGCAGTTTAGGACAGACCTACGAGCAGTACTTC
TRBV6-5	TRBJ2-7	-	TRBD2	CASSASRGGAYEQYF	TGTGCCAGCAGTGCATCCCGGGGGGGCGCCTACGAGCAGTACTTC
TRBV6-1	TRBJ2-5	-	TRBD2	CASRELAGGGETQYF	TGTGCCAGCAGGGAACTAGCGGGGGGAGGGGAGACCCAGTACTTC
TRBV27	TRBJ1-2	few	-	CATPPRVISYGYTF	TGTGCCACCCCCCCCCGGGTTATAAGCTATGGCTACACCTTC
TRBV5-6	TRBJ2-7	-	-	CASSWGVSSYEQYF	TGTGCCAGCAGCTGGGGGGTTAGCTCCTACGAGCAGTACTTC
TRBV7-9	TRBJ2-7	once	TRBD1	CASSDGQGATYEQYF	TGTGCCAGCAGCGACGGACAGGGGGCCACCTACGAGCAGTACTTC
TRBV28	TRBJ1-6	-	-	CASSPSSGGASPLHF	TGTGCCAGCAGTCCCTCTTCTGGGGGCGCTTCACCCCTCCACTTT
TRBV7-9	TRBJ1-6	-	-	CASSTRQYPPLHF	TGTGCCAGCAGCACCCGACAGTATCCACCCCTCCACTTT
TRBV13	TRBJ1-1	-	-	CASSYGGLPEAFF	TGTGCCAGCAGCTACGGGGGATTGCCTGAAGCTTTCTTT
TRBV5-1	TRBJ1-1	-	TRBD1	CASSTAGTGSTEAFF	TGCGCCAGCAGCACCGCCGGGACAGGTTCTACTGAAGCTTTCTTT
TRBV18	TRBJ1-4	-	-	CASSEISPEKLFF	TGTGCCAGCTCAGAGATATCCCCTGAAAAACTGTTTTTT
TRBV10-3	TRBJ2-3	-	TRBD1	CAISTDRARQGAQEKADTQYF	TGTGCCATCAGTACGGACAGGGCCCGACAGGGGGCTCAGGAGAAGGCAGATACGCAGTATTTT
TRBV5-1	TRBJ2-3	-	-	CASSFNPGGGFSSTDTQYF	TGCGCCAGCAGCTTTAATCCAGGCGGGGGCTTTTCTAGCACAGATACGCAGTATTTT
TRBV5-6	TRBJ1-4	-	-	CASSRGGWTNEKLFF	TGTGCCAGCAGCCGAGGTGGGTGGACTAATGAAAAACTGTTTTTT
TRBV28	TRBJ2-5	-	TRBD1	CASSNQGAIAETQYF	TGTGCCAGCTCGAACCAGGGGGCGATTGCCGAGACCCAGTACTTC
TRBV9	TRBJ1-6	-	-	CASSVDRAGHSPLHF	TGTGCCAGCAGCGTAGATAGGGCAGGGCATTCACCCCTCCACTTT
TRBV10-2	TRBJ1-3	-	-	CASAPGPGNTIYF	TGCGCCAGCGCACCGGGTCCTGGAAACACCATATATTTT
TRBV7-6	TRBJ2-1	-	-	CASSLTETYYNEQFF	TGTGCCAGCAGCTTGACGGAGACCTACTACAATGAGCAGTTCTTC
TRBV28	TRBJ1-2	-	TRBD1	CASSLGDRANYGYTF	TGTGCCAGCAGTTTAGGGGACAGGGCTAACTATGGCTACACCTTC
TRBV10-2	TRBJ1-1	-	-	CASSVRRSMNTEAFF	TGCGCCAGCAGTGTGAGACGGAGCATGAACACTGAAGCTTTCTTT
TRBV5-4	TRBJ1-2	-	-	CASSVNGGRGYTF	TGTGCCAGCAGCGTAAACGGTGGTCGTGGCTACACCTTC